These 18 T cell receptor beta chains were all obtained from the same sample, sequenced in a study of T cells in Graves' hyperthyroidism and ophthalmopathy. Amplification of TCR beta CDR3 regions was performed using RNA transcripts as template. Primed by the HTBI set, a first-round RT-PCR was run on the TCR CDR3. TCRdb analysed the multiplex PCR reads with MiXCR anew, one entry per CDR3 protein. The sample consists of hundreds of thousands of distinct CDR3 sequences, 13% to 15% of them appearing once. The sequenced material came from blood. All receptors derive from a woman in her late teens or twenties with Graves' hyperthyroidism.

The chain has TRBV7-9 and TRBJ1-2; TRBD1 is a possible D gene (5 bases). Germline V gene data show CDR1 as SEHNR and CDR2 as FQNEAQ (reference sequence). V was cut by 5 bases and J by 7 bases, with 20 bases left in between. CDR3 length: 15 residues. CDR3 region: CASSPKLGGAGGYTF. CDR3 bases: TGTGCCAGCAGCCCCAAACTGGGGGGTGCTGGTGGCTACACCTTC. The complete variable domain, with remaining parts taken from reference TRBV7-9 and TRBJ1-2, reads DTGVSQNPRHKITKRGQNVTFRCDPISEHNRLYWYRQTLGQGPEFLTYFQNEAQLEKSRLLSDRFSAERPKGSFSTLEIQRTEQGDSAMYLCASSPKLGGAGGYTFGSGTRLTVV.

The chain employs TRBV30 and TRBJ1-1, with D perhaps matching TRBD1 (6 bases). V was cut by 3 bases and J by 4 bases, with 24 bases left in between. CDR1 is GTSNPN and CDR2 is SVGIG in the germline V gene (reference sequence). The CDR3 spans 17 residues. CDR3 coding DNA: TGTGCCTGGAGCGTAAAGGGGCTACGGGGGCTTAGCACTGAAGCTTTCTTT. It codes for CAWSVKGLRGLSTEAFF. The complete variable domain, with remaining parts taken from reference TRBV30 and TRBJ1-1, reads SQTIHQWPATLVQPVGSPLSLECTVEGTSNPNLYWYRQAAGRGLQLLFYSVGIGQISSEVPQNLSASRPQDRQFILSSKKLLLSDSGFYLCAWSVKGLRGLSTEAFFGQGTRLTVV.

In DNA form, the CDR3 reads TGCGCCAGCAGCCAAGGAGGTGGCCACTCCACCAAAAAACTGTTTTTT. This encodes CASSQGGGHSTKKLFF. The V gene is TRBV4-1, the J gene TRBJ1-4; no clear D. The CDR3 has 16 amino acids. Per germline, CDR1 MGHRA and CDR2 YSYEKL. Deletions cut 1 base from V and 9 bases from J, with 18 bases between.

On this clonotype itself: Since a much larger clone is just one base distant, this may be a read error. J is TRBJ1-1 and V is TRBV27; TRBD1 is a possible D gene (5 bases). Germline V gene lookup returns CDR1 MNHEY and CDR2 SMNVEV (reference sequence). This CDR3 has 14 amino acids. CDR3: CASSLSGANTEASF. The CDR3 nucleotides read TGTGCCAGCAGTTTATCCGGGGCGAACACTGAAGCTTCCTTT.

In its sample, this clonotype was seen many times. The genes are TRBV19 and TRBJ2-1; 7 bases match TRBD2. Germline assignment: CDR1 LNHDA and CDR2 SQIVND (reference sequence). CDR3 length: 15 residues. V lost 9 bases, J lost 0 bases, and 8 bases stayed unmatched. As DNA, the CDR3 is TGTGCCAGCAGCATAGCGGGCTCCTCCTACAATGAGCAGTTCTTC. Translation gives CASSIAGSSYNEQFF.

This clonotype was counted ten times or more. V gene TRBV28 combines with J gene TRBJ2-2; possible D gene TRBD2, 5 bases. Germline CDR1 reads MDHEN; CDR2 reads SYDVKM. This CDR3 has 12 residues. The germline V and J ends were trimmed by 11 bases and 7 bases, with 14 bases remaining between them. The CDR3 nucleotides read TGTGCCGGAGCCGAGGGCAGCGGGGAGCTGTTTTTT. Translation gives CAGAEGSGELFF.

This clonotype was seen many times. This chain uses TRBV3-1 with TRBJ1-5; D remains ambiguous. Trimming cost V 0 bases and J 1 base, with 10 bases left between them. The CDR3 covers 16 residues. The germline gives CDR1 LGHDT, CDR2 YNNKEL (reference sequence). This CDR3 reads CASSQDRKESNQPQHF. As DNA, the CDR3 is TGTGCCAGCAGCCAAGATCGGAAGGAAAGCAATCAGCCCCAGCATTTT.

At least ten counts were recorded for this clonotype. This CDR3 reads CAWSPGETQYF. CDR3 bases: TGTGCCTGGAGTCCCGGGGAGACCCAGTACTTC. The chain is built from TRBV30 and TRBJ2-5; D call uncertain. CDR1 is GTSNPN and CDR2 is SVGIG in the germline V gene (reference sequence). The length of the CDR3 is 11 residues. The germline V and J ends were trimmed by 2 bases and 5 bases, with 6 bases remaining between them.

This clonotype was detected a few times. The rearrangement links TRBV27 to TRBJ1-2; D may be TRBD1 (6 bases). This CDR3 spans 13 amino acids. Trimming left V 6 bases short and J 4 bases short, with 12 bases between. The V gene's germline CDR1 is MNHEY and CDR2 SMNVEV (reference sequence). CDR3 nucleotide sequence: TGTGCCAGCAGCCACGACAGGTTCTATGGCTACACCTTC. Translation: CASSHDRFYGYTF.

The chain combines TRBV4-3 with TRBJ2-3; 7 positions match TRBD2. CDR1 LGHNA and CDR2 YSLEER come from the germline V gene. Germline trimming cut 3 bases from V and 4 bases from J; bases unmatched to any gene: 13. The CDR3 runs 17 residues. The CDR3 here is CASSQEPGLRVADTQYF. CDR3 DNA: TGCGCCAGCAGCCAGGAACCGGGACTACGGGTAGCAGATACGCAGTATTTT.

This clonotype was counted a single time. This chain links TRBV6-8 with TRBJ1-5, with a possible D match to TRBD1 (6 bases). The V end was cut by 1 base, the J end by 0 bases, with 19 bases between. CDR1 is MNHGY and CDR2 is SAAAGT in the germline V gene. CDR3 size: 19 residues. As DNA, the CDR3 is TGTGCCAGCAGTTACTGCAACCCCCTCGCACAGGGTAGCAATCAGCCCCAGCATTTT. Residues: CASSYCNPLAQGSNQPQHF.

This clonotype was observed at least ten times. The CDR3 DNA sequence: TGTGCCATCAGTGAGTCGAATTCGGGGCCATATGAGCAGTTCTTC. This translates into CAISESNSGPYEQFF. V is TRBV10-3 and J is TRBJ2-1; the D gene could be TRBD1 or TRBD2 (5 bases each). Germline V CDR1 and CDR2: ENHRY, SYGVKD. The CDR3 sequence is 15 residues long. Trimming took off 0 bases at V and 8 bases at J, with 14 bases between the two ends.

This clonotype has a handful of counts. V gene TRBV7-2 combines with J gene TRBJ1-5; D unresolved. This CDR3 contains 16 residues. Trimming took 1 base from V and 0 from J, leaving 10 bases between them. In germline, CDR1 is SGHTA, CDR2 FQGNSA. The CDR3 nucleotides read TGTGCCAGCAGCTTAGGGGCAAGCTATAGCAATCAGCCCCAGCATTTT. Translated: CASSLGASYSNQPQHF. Variable domain in full (rest from reference TRBV7-2 and TRBJ1-5): GAGVSQSPSNKVTEKGKDVELRCDPISGHTALYWYRQSLGQGLEFLIYFQGNSAPDKSGLPSDRFSAERTGGSVSTLTIQRTQQEDSAVYLCASSLGASYSNQPQHFGDGTRLSIL.

This clonotype was detected only a few times. The gene calls are TRBV20-1 and TRBJ2-1, with D perhaps matching TRBD1 (5 bases). The ends were cut back, 4 bases at V and 3 bases at J, with 13 bases in the middle. The germline CDR1 and CDR2 sequences are DFQATT and SNEGSKA (reference sequence). This CDR3 is 14 amino acids long. CDR3 coding DNA: TGCAGTGCTACAGGGAATAGGGGCTACAATGAGCAGTTCTTC. Its protein product is CSATGNRGYNEQFF.

This clonotype was recorded a few times. The chain couples TRBV4-2 to TRBJ1-1; the D is unclear. Germline loops: CDR1 LGHNA, CDR2 YNFKEQ. Trimming removed 0 bases from V and 5 bases from J, with 4 bases in between. The CDR3 totals 12 residues. The CDR3 DNA reads as TGTGCCAGCAGCCAAGAAACAACTGAAGCTTTCTTT. Its translation is CASSQETTEAFF.

This clonotype was seen a few times. The CDR3, as DNA: TGTGCCTGGAGGCCCCTCTGGGACCTCGAGCAGTACTTC. Residues: CAWRPLWDLEQYF. This chain links TRBV30 with TRBJ2-7; either TRBD1 or TRBD2 may supply D (5 bases each). The germline gives CDR1 GTSNPN, CDR2 SVGIG (reference sequence). The CDR3 contains 13 residues. Trimming removed 3 bases from V and 6 bases from J, with 15 bases in between.

This clonotype was seen only a few times. The rearrangement joins TRBV19 to TRBJ2-1; TRBD2 agrees at 8 bases. With 1 base clipped from V and 0 bases from J, the junction kept 11 bases outside the gene matches. Germline CDR1 is LNHDA and CDR2 is SQIVND (reference sequence). The CDR3 is 19 residues long. The CDR3: CASSIGLTSGRSSYNEQFF. The CDR3 DNA follows: TGTGCCAGTAGTATAGGTCTTACTAGCGGAAGAAGCTCCTACAATGAGCAGTTCTTC.

The sample holds many counts of this clonotype. V is TRBV5-1 and J is TRBJ2-7, with D hard to call. V lost 0 bases to trimming and J lost 3 bases, with 16 bases between them. CDR1 and CDR2 (germline): SGHRS, YFSETQ. The CDR3 is 16 amino acids. CDR3 loop: CASSLDGAAFFYEQYF. CDR3 DNA sequence: TGCGCCAGCAGCTTGGATGGTGCGGCCTTCTTCTACGAGCAGTACTTC.